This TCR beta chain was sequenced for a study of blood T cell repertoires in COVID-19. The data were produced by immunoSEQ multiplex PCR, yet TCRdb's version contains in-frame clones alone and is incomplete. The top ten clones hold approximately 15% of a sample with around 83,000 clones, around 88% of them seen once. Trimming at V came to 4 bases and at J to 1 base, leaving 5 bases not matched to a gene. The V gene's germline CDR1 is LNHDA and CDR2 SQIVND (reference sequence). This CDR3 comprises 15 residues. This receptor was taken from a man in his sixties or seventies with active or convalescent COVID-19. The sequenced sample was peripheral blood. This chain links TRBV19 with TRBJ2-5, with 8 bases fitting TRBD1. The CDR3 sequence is CASSKYGQGQETQYF. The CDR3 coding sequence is TGTGCCAGTAGTAAATATGGACAGGGCCAAGAGACCCAGTACTTC.